The 23 T cell receptor beta chains below all came from one sample that was sequenced in a study of OX40 agonist ivuxolimab in advanced cancers. Sequenced by immunoSEQ multiplex PCR; TCRdb stores in-frame clones only, minus some. The sample contains some 140,000 clones, around nine tenths of which appear only once. The material was CD4+ or CD8+ T cells sorted from blood, obtained in a trial of the OX40 agonist ivuxolimab. Receptors originate from an adult with an advanced solid tumor such as melanoma, head and neck, liver or kidney cancer.

CDR3 residues: CASSRGTEAFF. CDR3 DNA sequence: TGTGCCAGTAGTCGCGGCACTGAAGCTTTCTTT. The gene calls are TRBV19 and TRBJ1-1; D is ambiguous. V lost 5 bases and J lost 4, with 5 bases in between. Germline values: CDR1 LNHDA, CDR2 SQIVND (reference sequence). The CDR3 is 11 residues long.

The V call is TRBV21-1, the J call TRBJ2-1; TRBD2 is the table's D call, not checked against the DNA. TRBV21-1 is noted as a pseudogene. The CDR3 covers 19 residues. The CDR3 is CASSKTRGRGDYHYNEQFF. CDR3 DNA: TGTGCCAGCAGCAAAACGAGGGGCCGGGGGGACTACCATTACAATGAGCAGTTCTTC.

V and J are TRBV19 and TRBJ2-1, with TRBD2 as a possible D gene (5 bases). The CDR3 is made up of 13 amino acids. Trimming removed 6 bases at V and 2 bases at J, with 8 bases between. Germline values: CDR1 LNHDA, CDR2 SQIVND (reference sequence). CDR3 in amino acids: CASREVPYNEQFF. The CDR3 DNA follows: TGTGCCAGTAGGGAGGTCCCCTACAATGAGCAGTTCTTC.

The chain combines TRBV7-9 with TRBJ1-4; 11 bases agree with TRBD1. After removal of 5 bases from V and 6 bases from J, the junction contained 2 bases not matched to a gene. Germline assignment: CDR1 SEHNR and CDR2 FQNEAQ (reference sequence). This CDR3 has 14 amino acids. CDR3 bases: TGTGCCAGCAGCCGGGGACAGGGGGATGAAAAACTGTTTTTT. This sequence encodes CASSRGQGDEKLFF.

The gene calls are TRBV28 and TRBJ1-2; D may be TRBD1 (6 bases). From germline, CDR1 is MDHEN and CDR2 SYDVKM. The CDR3 is made up of 13 amino acids. V was cut by 8 bases and J by 0 bases, with 10 bases left in between. The CDR3 region has the DNA TGTGCCAGCCTGGACAGAACTAACTATGGCTACACCTTC. Translated, it gives CASLDRTNYGYTF.

This clone was picked up one time. The gene calls are TRBV28 and TRBJ1-3; 9 positions agree with TRBD1. The CDR3 contains 14 residues. V lost 6 bases and J lost 0; bases outside the gene matches: 0. Germline V gene data show CDR1 as MDHEN and CDR2 as SYDVKM. The DNA for the CDR3 is TGTGCCAGCAGGACAGGGGGCTCTGGAAACACCATATATTTT. Translating gives CASRTGGSGNTIYF.

The chain links TRBV28 to TRBJ1-2; a weak D match, TRBD1 (5 bases). Between the trimmed V and J ends, which lost 6 bases and 4 bases, there was a span of 18 bases. Germline-derived CDR1 and CDR2 are MDHEN and SYDVKM. The CDR3 runs 15 residues. The CDR3 sequence: CASRPGGGEVYGYTF. DNA for the CDR3: TGTGCCAGCAGACCAGGAGGAGGGGAGGTCTATGGCTACACCTTC.

This clone was recorded a few times. V is TRBV5-4 and J is TRBJ1-5; D uncertain. The germline V gene encodes CDR1 SGHNT and CDR2 YYREEE (reference sequence). The V gene lost 4 bases and the J gene lost 4 bases, with 12 bases spanning the gap. The CDR3 totals 14 residues. In nucleotides, the CDR3 is TGTGCCAGCAGCCCGGACCTGGGGAATCAGCCCCAGCATTTT. Its translation is CASSPDLGNQPQHF.

The V gene is TRBV10-2, the J gene TRBJ2-1; D is possibly TRBD1 (5 bases). The V end was cut by 2 bases, the J end by 1 base, with 9 bases between. Germline lookup yields CDR1 WSHSY and CDR2 SAAADI. The CDR3 covers 15 residues. The CDR3 DNA sequence: TGCGCCAGCAGTGAGCGGTCAGGGTCCTACAATGAGCAGTTCTTC. It specifies CASSERSGSYNEQFF.

This clone was recorded once. The rearrangement links TRBV7-2 to TRBJ1-3; 7 nucleotides align to TRBD1. The ends lost 5 bases at V and 4 bases at J; junction bases unmatched: 11. The CDR3 is 16 residues long. The germline V gene has CDR1 SGHTA and CDR2 FQGNSA. The CDR3 DNA reads TGTGCCAGCAGCCCCCAGACAGGGAGGTCCGGAAACACCATATATTTT. Encoded protein: CASSPQTGRSGNTIYF.

This clone has a single count. V and J are TRBV25-1 and TRBJ2-1; 14 bases are shared with TRBD2. Germline CDR1 MGHDK, CDR2 SYGVNS. The CDR3 spans 18 residues. V gave up 1 base and J gave up 3 bases; unmatched junction bases: 5. The CDR3 nucleotides are TGTGCCAGCAGTGAATTGGGGACTAGCGGGAGTCACTACAATGAGCAGTTCTTC. Translation: CASSELGTSGSHYNEQFF.

The CDR3 protein is CASSYGGSNTGELFF. The CDR3 DNA reads as TGTGCCAGCAGTTATGGAGGGTCGAACACCGGGGAGCTGTTTTTT. The V call is TRBV25-1, the J call TRBJ2-2; weak D call: TRBD2 (6 bases). The germline V gene has CDR1 MGHDK and CDR2 SYGVNS. V was shortened by 5 bases and J by 0 bases, with 10 bases between the two germline ends. The CDR3 runs to 15 residues.

The CDR3 DNA follows: TGTGCCAGCGGGAGAGAAGCTACCTACGAGCAGTACTTC. Its protein product is CASGREATYEQYF. The chain is built from TRBV28 and TRBJ2-7, with TRBD2 as a possible D gene (5 bases). V was shortened by 8 bases and J by 2 bases, with 13 bases between the two germline ends. The germline CDR1 and CDR2 sequences are MDHEN and SYDVKM. CDR3 size: 13 residues.

This chain joins TRBV6-6 and TRBJ2-3; tentative D call: TRBD1 (5 bases). Germline V gene lookup returns CDR1 MNHNY and CDR2 SVGAGI (reference sequence). The CDR3 is made up of 13 amino acids. V lost 2 bases, J lost 5 bases, and 8 bases lay in between. CDR3 DNA: TGTGCCAGCAGTTACGGTAGGGGAGATACGCAGTATTTT. Protein: CASSYGRGDTQYF.

The chain links TRBV6-5 to TRBJ2-2; tentative D call: TRBD1 (6 bases). From germline, CDR1 is MNHEY and CDR2 SVGAGI. The length of the CDR3 is 15 residues. Trimming shortened V by 2 bases and J by 4 bases, and 11 bases separated the two germline ends. CDR3: CASSYVGASTGELFF. The CDR3 DNA reads as TGTGCCAGCAGTTACGTGGGGGCGAGCACCGGGGAGCTGTTTTTT.

The chain joins TRBV4-2 to TRBJ2-1; TRBD2 aligns across 10 bases. V gave up 0 bases and J gave up 7 bases; unmatched junction bases: 6. Looked up from germline, CDR1 is LGHNA and CDR2 is YNFKEQ. The CDR3 contains 16 residues. CDR3 residues: CASSQDLAGDWNEQFF. The CDR3 region has the DNA TGTGCCAGCAGCCAAGATCTAGCGGGAGATTGGAATGAGCAGTTCTTC.

The chain has TRBV9 and TRBJ2-2, with TRBD2 matching over 8 bases. The ends lost 4 bases at V and 1 base at J; junction bases unmatched: 12. The CDR3 has 18 residues. The germline V gene has CDR1 SGDLS and CDR2 YYNGEE. The CDR3 sequence is CASSPPEGLGVNTGELFF. As DNA, the CDR3 is TGTGCCAGCAGCCCCCCCGAGGGACTAGGAGTGAACACCGGGGAGCTGTTTTTT.

This clone was seen a single time. The same CDR3 arises from other DNA sequences in this sample as well. The chain has TRBV5-1 and TRBJ1-1, with 10 bases lining up with TRBD1. The length of the CDR3 is 16 residues. The germline V gene has CDR1 SGHRS and CDR2 YFSETQ. V was clipped by 0 bases and J by 1 base; unmatched bases: 3. Here the CDR3 DNA reads TGCGCCAGCAGCTTGGGGACAGGGGGGACGAACACTGAAGCTTTCTTT. Translated: CASSLGTGGTNTEAFF.

The chain recombines TRBV19 with TRBJ2-1; 13 bases line up with TRBD2. The CDR3 has 16 amino acids. Unmatched junction bases numbered 6, after V lost 5 bases and J lost 5 bases. Germline CDR1 and CDR2: LNHDA and SQIVND (reference sequence). The CDR3 DNA is TGTGCCAGTAGTGGGACTAGCGGGACGAGAGACAATGAGCAGTTCTTC. Translation gives CASSGTSGTRDNEQFF.

The chain has TRBV28 and TRBJ1-4, with 10 bases identical to TRBD1. V shed 2 bases, J shed 6 bases, and the junction held 3 bases outside the gene matches. The germline V gene has CDR1 MDHEN and CDR2 SYDVKM. The CDR3 contains 15 residues. The CDR3 region has the DNA TGTGCCAGCAGTTTACTCGGGACAGGGGATGAAAAACTGTTTTTT. It specifies CASSLLGTGDEKLFF.

The rearrangement links TRBV6-6 to TRBJ2-6; D is unclear. The length of the CDR3 is 14 residues. Trimming shortened V by 0 bases and J by 3 bases, and 3 bases separated the two germline ends. Germline CDR1 reads MNHNY; CDR2 reads SVGAGI (reference sequence). The CDR3 DNA reads TGTGCCAGCAGTTACTCCAGTGGGGCCAACGTCCTGACTTTC. Translated: CASSYSSGANVLTF.

This chain connects TRBV27 to TRBJ1-2, with TRBD1 identical over 7 bases. The CDR3 sequence is 14 residues long. Germline trimming cut 6 bases from V and 4 bases from J; bases unmatched to any gene: 8. CDR1 is MNHEY and CDR2 is SMNVEV in the germline V gene (reference sequence). The CDR3 loop is CASRQGRSFYGYTF. The CDR3 DNA reads TGTGCCAGCAGACAGGGGCGATCCTTCTATGGCTACACCTTC.

The J gene is TRBJ2-1, the V gene TRBV7-6; 8 bases line up with TRBD1. This CDR3 is built from 18 residues. Looked up from germline, CDR1 is SGHVS and CDR2 is FNYEAQ. Trimming took 5 bases from V and 0 from J; bases not matched to a gene: 12. The CDR3 sequence is CASSPFPTGAPSYNEQFF. CDR3 DNA: TGTGCCAGCAGCCCGTTCCCGACAGGGGCCCCCTCCTACAATGAGCAGTTCTTC. The full variable domain, completed using reference TRBV7-6 and TRBJ2-1, is GAGVSQSPRYKVTKRGQDVALRCDPISGHVSLYWYRQALGQGPEFLTYFNYEAQQDKSGLPNDRFSAERPEGSISTLTIQRTEQRDSAMYRCASSPFPTGAPSYNEQFFGPGTRLTVL.